The 25 T cell receptor beta chains reported below all come from one sample, sequenced in a study of cytomegalovirus exposure and HLA in healthy donors. PCR employed 60 Vbeta and 13 Jbeta primers. TCRdb keeps only in-frame clones here, not all; method: immunoSEQ multiplex PCR. The sample holds 150,000 or so clones, approximately 80% seen once. Sequencing used PBMCs. The receptor source for this set is a man under 40 in good health and CMV-seropositive.

This chain connects TRBV20-1 to TRBJ2-7; no firm D call. The germline V and J ends were trimmed by 3 bases and 6 bases, with 6 bases remaining between them. From germline, CDR1 is DFQATT and CDR2 SNEGSKA (reference sequence). The CDR3 sequence is 10 residues long. CDR3 nucleotides: TGCAGTGCTAGCTTCGGCGAGCAGTACTTC. Its protein is CSASFGEQYF.

The chain links TRBV7-8 to TRBJ2-5, with TRBD2 matching over 8 bases. Germline V lookup: CDR1 SGHVS, CDR2 FQNEAQ. The CDR3 extends over 17 amino acids. With V trimmed by 1 base and J by 4 bases, 11 bases remained unmatched. This chain's CDR3 is CASSLEFGGRSRETQYF. The CDR3 nucleotides read TGTGCCAGCAGCTTAGAATTTGGCGGGAGGTCCCGAGAGACCCAGTACTTC.

V and J are TRBV6-1 and TRBJ2-1; 8 nucleotides agree with TRBD2. Germline V CDR1 and CDR2: MNHNS, SASEGT. V was clipped by 5 bases and J by 7 bases; unmatched bases: 10. This CDR3 is 15 amino acids long. CDR3 sequence (DNA): TGTGCCAGCAGTTTTAGCGGGACCGGTTGGAATGAGCAGTTCTTC. Residues: CASSFSGTGWNEQFF.

A few counts support this clone. The chain couples TRBV7-2 to TRBJ1-1; 8 nucleotides agree with TRBD1. The CDR3 extends over 15 amino acids. In germline, CDR1 is SGHTA, CDR2 FQGNSA. V was clipped by 2 bases and J by 2 bases; unmatched bases: 4. The CDR3 DNA follows: TGTGCCAGCAGCTTACTTGGGACAGGCAACACTGAAGCTTTCTTT. The encoded protein is CASSLLGTGNTEAFF.

V gene TRBV5-1 combines with J gene TRBJ2-1; 8 positions match TRBD2. CDR3 length: 18 residues. CDR1 is SGHRS, CDR2 YFSETQ, per germline. The junction had 15 bases not matched to a gene; V was cut back by 0 bases and J by 7 bases. Written as DNA, the CDR3 is TGCGCCAGCAGCTTGGTTTTTAGCGGGACCTCCCTACGGAATGAGCAGTTCTTC. Its translation is CASSLVFSGTSLRNEQFF.

The chain carries TRBV5-1 and TRBJ2-7; 10 bases map to TRBD2. CDR3 length: 15 residues. Trimming at V came to 7 bases and at J to 2 bases, leaving 9 bases not matched to a gene. Germline lookup yields CDR1 SGHRS and CDR2 YFSETQ. CDR3 nucleotide sequence: TGCGCCAGCGCGAATAGCGGGAGGACAGCCTACGAGCAGTACTTC. Translation: CASANSGRTAYEQYF.

This rearrangement joins TRBV7-6 to TRBJ2-3; a weak D match, TRBD2 (6 bases). Germline CDR1 SGHVS, CDR2 FNYEAQ. Trimming pared 5 bases from V and 3 bases from J, leaving 18 bases between. The CDR3 loop spans 16 amino acids. For the CDR3, the DNA is TGTGCCAGCAGCGGGGCCTTCTTCCTAGCGACAGATACGCAGTATTTT. Translated, it gives CASSGAFFLATDTQYF.

The chain couples TRBV28 to TRBJ1-2; D may be TRBD1 (5 bases). CDR3 length equals 11 residues. From germline, CDR1 is MDHEN and CDR2 SYDVKM. The CDR3 DNA is TGTTCCATTCAGGGTAACTATGGCTACACCTTC. Amino acids: CSIQGNYGYTF.

This chain connects TRBV6-1 to TRBJ2-5; D is perhaps TRBD1 (7 bases). Matching the DNA end better, TRBJ2-7 makes the J call doubtful. The CDR3 loop spans 13 amino acids. Per the germline V gene, CDR1 is MNHNS and CDR2 is SASEGT. The CDR3 reads CASVQGEAYEQYF. CDR3 nucleotide sequence: TGTGCCAGCGTCCAGGGGGAGGCCTACGAGCAGTACTTC.

CDR3: CASSPSPSYEQYF. The CDR3 bases are TGTGCCAGCAGCCCCTCTCCCTCCTACGAGCAGTACTTC. V is TRBV27 and J is TRBJ2-7; the D is unclear. From germline, CDR1 is MNHEY and CDR2 SMNVEV (reference sequence). V was cut by 6 bases and J by 0 bases, with 9 bases left in between. CDR3 length equals 13 residues.

This sequence joins TRBV7-8 and TRBJ1-5; possible D gene TRBD1, 5 bases. Germline values: CDR1 SGHVS, CDR2 FQNEAQ. V gave up 4 bases and J gave up 7 bases, with 11 bases separating them. The CDR3 totals 13 residues. CDR3 region: CASSSRGEQPQHF. The CDR3 nucleotides are TGTGCCAGCAGCTCTCGGGGGGAGCAGCCCCAGCATTTT.

This clone has just one count. Relative to the germline gene, one junction end is altered; a read error may explain this. This chain joins TRBV7-7 and TRBJ2-1; 10 bases agree with TRBD2. The CDR3 runs 15 residues. Germline assignment: CDR1 SSHAT and CDR2 FNYEAQ (reference sequence). DNA for the CDR3: TGTGCTAGCAGCTCTGGGGCTAGCGGGAGCAATGAGCAGTTCTTC. As protein: CASSSGASGSNEQFF.

V and J are TRBV21-1 and TRBJ1-1; the table's D gene call, TRBD1, was not cross checked with the DNA. TRBV21-1 is listed as a pseudogene. This CDR3 is built from 16 residues. The CDR3 DNA sequence: TGTGCCAGCAGCAAAGTTACAGGGAGAGTGGACACTGAAGCTTTCTTT. It encodes CASSKVTGRVDTEAFF.

This sequence joins TRBV7-6 and TRBJ2-1; 7 bases fit TRBD2. There are 17 residues in the CDR3. CDR1 SGHVS and CDR2 FNYEAQ come from the germline V gene. Losses at the gene ends were 1 base for V and 0 bases for J; bases not matched to a gene: 6. CDR3 loop: CASSLVRASGSYNEQFF. CDR3 in DNA: TGTGCCAGCAGCTTAGTTCGGGCTAGCGGCTCCTACAATGAGCAGTTCTTC.

This chain joins TRBV5-1 and TRBJ1-6; tentative D call: TRBD1 (5 bases). The length of the CDR3 is 15 residues. V was clipped by 0 bases and J by 5 bases, with 9 bases between them. The germline CDR1 and CDR2 sequences are SGHRS and YFSETQ. The CDR3 spells CASSLGQPDNSPLHF. CDR3 nucleotides: TGCGCCAGCAGCTTGGGACAGCCGGATAATTCACCCCTCCACTTT.

This chain connects TRBV9 to TRBJ2-1, with TRBD2 identical over 7 bases. The V segment lost 6 bases and the J segment 8 bases; nucleotides outside the gene matches: 14. In germline, CDR1 is SGDLS, CDR2 YYNGEE. This CDR3 contains 15 residues. The CDR3: CASTLDPGGVDEQFF. In DNA, the CDR3 is TGTGCCAGCACCTTAGATCCGGGGGGAGTGGATGAGCAGTTCTTC.

A few counts support this clone. V usage is TRBV12-5 and J usage is TRBJ2-5, with 7 bases lining up with TRBD2. After removal of 7 bases from V and 2 bases from J, the junction contained 7 bases not matched to a gene. This CDR3 spans 14 amino acids. From germline, CDR1 is LGHNT and CDR2 FRNRAP. CDR3 amino acids: CASVDSGGQETQYF. CDR3 bases: TGTGCTAGTGTAGATTCGGGGGGACAAGAGACCCAGTACTTC.

Concerning this clone: At one of its ends the junction is not consistent with the germline gene, which may arise from a read error. The rearrangement links TRBV7-7 to TRBJ2-1; 9 nucleotides agree with TRBD1. In germline, CDR1 is SSHAT, CDR2 FNYEAQ (reference sequence). This CDR3 contains 14 residues. CDR3 protein: CASSLGTGYNEQFF. The CDR3 DNA follows: TGTGCTAGCAGCTTGGGGACAGGGTACAATGAGCAGTTCTTC.

The CDR3 DNA reads as TGTGCCATCAGACAGGATAGCAATCAGCCCCAGCATTTT. Protein product: CAIRQDSNQPQHF. The chain uses TRBV10-3 and TRBJ1-5, with D tentatively TRBD1 (5 bases). Germline V lookup: CDR1 ENHRY, CDR2 SYGVKD. The CDR3 length is 13 residues. Trimming cost V 6 bases and J 0 bases, with 6 bases left between them.

CDR3 sequence reads: CASREVQGGQETQYF. The CDR3 DNA reads TGTGCCAGCAGAGAAGTGCAAGGGGGACAAGAGACCCAGTACTTC. The genes are TRBV28 and TRBJ2-5, with a possible D match to TRBD1 (6 bases). There are 15 residues in the CDR3. Per the germline V gene, CDR1 is MDHEN and CDR2 is SYDVKM. With 6 bases removed from V and 2 bases from J, the gap between germline ends came to 16 bases.

The CDR3: CASSFRTGLGQPQHF. For the CDR3, the DNA is TGTGCCAGCAGTTTTAGGACAGGGCTAGGTCAGCCCCAGCATTTT. V usage is TRBV2 and J usage is TRBJ1-5; 8 bases fit TRBD1. This CDR3 is built from 15 residues. After removal of 5 bases from V and 6 bases from J, the junction contained 9 bases not matched to a gene. Germline loops: CDR1 SNHLY, CDR2 FYNNEI. Filled out from reference TRBV2 and TRBJ1-5, the complete variable domain reads EPEVTQTPSHQVTQMGQEVILRCVPISNHLYFYWYRQILGQKVEFLVSFYNNEISEKSEIFDDQFSVERPDGSNFTLKIRSTKLEDSAMYFCASSFRTGLGQPQHFGDGTRLSIL.

The chain uses TRBV6-5 and TRBJ1-2; TRBD1 might be the D (5 bases). V was clipped by 6 bases and J by 6 bases, with 11 bases between them. Germline loops: CDR1 MNHEY, CDR2 SVGAGI. This CDR3 comprises 12 residues. This CDR3 is CASSRKGNGYTF. In DNA, the CDR3 is TGTGCCAGCAGCCGGAAGGGGAATGGCTACACCTTC.

This clone turned up a few times. V usage is TRBV5-6 and J usage is TRBJ2-5, with 7 bases that match TRBD2. V trimming: 1 base; J trimming: 1 base; junction bases outside the gene matches: 10. The CDR3 has 17 amino acids. Germline V lookup: CDR1 SGHDT, CDR2 YYEEEE. The CDR3: CASSLLAGDVFQETQYF. For the CDR3, the DNA is TGTGCCAGCAGCTTGCTGGCGGGAGATGTGTTCCAAGAGACCCAGTACTTC.

This clone is a singleton in its sample. The rearrangement uses TRBV9 and TRBJ2-2; the D gene is possibly TRBD2 (5 bases). The V end was cut by 3 bases, the J end by 0 bases, with 9 bases between. Germline V gene sequence: CDR1 SGDLS, CDR2 YYNGEE. This CDR3 comprises 15 residues. CDR3 protein: CASSARVSNTGELFF. In DNA form, the CDR3 reads TGTGCCAGCAGCGCGCGGGTGTCGAACACCGGGGAGCTGTTTTTT.

Details on this clone: The sample carries other DNA sequences with the same CDR3. This rearrangement joins TRBV5-6 to TRBJ2-6; unclear D gene. CDR3 size: 14 residues. The germline V and J ends were trimmed by 0 bases and 2 bases, with 3 bases remaining between them. The germline gives CDR1 SGHDT, CDR2 YYEEEE. This CDR3 is CASSLVAGANVLTF. The CDR3 DNA follows: TGTGCCAGCAGCTTGGTAGCTGGGGCCAACGTCCTGACTTTC. The full variable domain, completed using reference TRBV5-6 and TRBJ2-6, is DAGVTQSPTHLIKTRGQQVTLRCSPKSGHDTVSWYQQALGQGPQFIFQYYEEEERQRGNFPDRFSGHQFPNYSSELNVNALLLGDSALYLCASSLVAGANVLTFGAGSRLTVL.